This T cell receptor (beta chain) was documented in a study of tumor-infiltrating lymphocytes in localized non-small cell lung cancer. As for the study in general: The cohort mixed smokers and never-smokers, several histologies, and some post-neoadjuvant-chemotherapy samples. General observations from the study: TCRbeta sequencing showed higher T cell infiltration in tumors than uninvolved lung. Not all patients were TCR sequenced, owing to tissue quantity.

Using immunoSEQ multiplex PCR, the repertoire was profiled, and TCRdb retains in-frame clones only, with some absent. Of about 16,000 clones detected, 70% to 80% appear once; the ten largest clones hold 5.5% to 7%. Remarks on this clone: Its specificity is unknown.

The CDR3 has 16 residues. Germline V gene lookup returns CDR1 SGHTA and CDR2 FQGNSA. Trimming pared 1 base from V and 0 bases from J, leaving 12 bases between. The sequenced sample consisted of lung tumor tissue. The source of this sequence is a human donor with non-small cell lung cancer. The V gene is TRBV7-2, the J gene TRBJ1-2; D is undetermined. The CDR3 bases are TGTGCCAGCAGCTTAGTTCCCGGCCTTACTAACTATGGCTACACCTTC. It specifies CASSLVPGLTNYGYTF.